These 23 T cell receptor beta chains originate from one sample sequenced in a study of cytomegalovirus exposure and HLA in healthy donors. Method: immunoSEQ multiplex PCR; TCRdb's copy keeps in-frame clones and lacks some. The top ten clones hold more than 1.4% of a sample with about 120,000 clones, over 75% of them seen once. Specimen: PBMCs. Receptors originate from a woman in her twenties or thirties in good health and CMV-seropositive.

The V and J genes are TRBV4-3 and TRBJ1-6, with 8 nucleotides matching TRBD1. This CDR3 has 16 residues. Trimming took 3 bases from V and 7 from J; bases not matched to a gene: 8. Germline assignment: CDR1 LGHNA and CDR2 YSLEER. Written as DNA, the CDR3 is TGCGCCAGCAGCCAGTTACACGGACAGGGAAATTCACCCCTCCACTTT. Translated, it gives CASSQLHGQGNSPLHF.

This rearrangement joins TRBV5-6 to TRBJ2-2; 10 nucleotides align to TRBD2. Germline CDR1 and CDR2: SGHDT and YYEEEE. This CDR3 is built from 16 residues. V lost 1 base, J lost 3 bases, and 3 bases stayed unmatched. CDR3 sequence: CASSLLAGEHTGELFF. CDR3 bases: TGTGCCAGCAGCTTGCTAGCGGGGGAGCACACCGGGGAGCTGTTTTTT.

The chain is built from TRBV4-2 and TRBJ2-7, with 9 bases identical to TRBD2. CDR3 length equals 17 residues. Germline CDR1 and CDR2: LGHNA and YNFKEQ. V dropped 1 base and J dropped 0; count of bases not matched to a gene: 7. CDR3 in amino acids: CASSQGLAEGGSYEQYF. DNA of the CDR3: TGTGCCAGCAGCCAAGGACTAGCGGAGGGGGGCTCCTACGAGCAGTACTTC.

The chain joins TRBV5-1 to TRBJ2-2; TRBD1 aligns across 7 bases. With 0 bases clipped from V and 3 bases from J, the junction kept 5 bases outside the gene matches. The CDR3 totals 16 residues. Germline V gene sequence: CDR1 SGHRS, CDR2 YFSETQ. The CDR3 nucleotides read TGCGCCAGCAGCTTGGTTCCGGGACAGTACACCGGGGAGCTGTTTTTT. Translated, it gives CASSLVPGQYTGELFF. The full variable domain, rest sourced from reference TRBV5-1 and TRBJ2-2, is KAGVTQTPRYLIKTRGQQVTLSCSPISGHRSVSWYQQTPGQGLQFLFEYFSETQRNKGNFPGRFSGRQFSNSRSEMNVSTLELGDSALYLCASSLVPGQYTGELFFGEGSRLTVL.

In its sample, this clone was seen once. The V call is TRBV7-9, the J call TRBJ1-2; tentative D call: TRBD1 (5 bases). CDR3 length: 15 amino acids. Trimming removed 1 base from V and 4 bases from J, with 13 bases in between. Germline values: CDR1 SEHNR, CDR2 FQNEAQ (reference sequence). CDR3 in amino acids: CASSLEGIGAYGYTF. Written as DNA, the CDR3 is TGTGCCAGCAGCTTAGAAGGGATAGGGGCCTATGGCTACACCTTC.

This clone appeared a single time. The chain combines TRBV21-1 with TRBJ2-3; no DNA check was done on the table's D call, TRBD2. TRBV21-1 is marked as a pseudogene. The CDR3 sequence is 14 residues long. The CDR3 DNA reads TGTGCCAGCGGCCTAGCGGGGATTCCTCATACGCAGTATTTT. Translating it yields CASGLAGIPHTQYF.

The chain combines TRBV11-2 with TRBJ1-4, with a weak D call TRBD1 (5 bases). Germline V gives CDR1 SGHAT, CDR2 FQNNGV. Trimming left V 5 bases short and J 5 bases short, with 18 bases between. This CDR3 is 16 amino acids long. CDR3 region: CASSPKNGEGNEKLFF. The CDR3, as DNA: TGTGCCAGCAGCCCTAAAAACGGGGAGGGGAATGAAAAACTGTTTTTT.

This chain links TRBV7-2 with TRBJ1-2; 8 bases are a match to TRBD1. This CDR3 contains 15 residues. Germline CDR1 reads SGHTA; CDR2 reads FQGNSA. The J segment lost 3 bases and the V segment lost 2 bases, leaving 5 bases of the junction unmatched. The CDR3 loop is CASSLINRGDYGYTF. The DNA of the CDR3 is TGTGCCAGCAGCTTAATAAACAGGGGGGACTATGGCTACACCTTC.

The chain is built from TRBV30 and TRBJ1-6, with 7 bases matching TRBD1. The CDR3 sequence is 16 residues long. V lost 0 bases and J lost 2; bases outside the gene matches: 4. Germline loops: CDR1 GTSNPN, CDR2 SVGIG (reference sequence). This CDR3 is CAWSVKGAAYNSPLHF. The CDR3 coding sequence is TGTGCCTGGAGTGTTAAGGGGGCAGCCTATAATTCACCCCTCCACTTT.

This chain joins TRBV6-5 and TRBJ2-7, with a possible D match to TRBD2 (6 bases). The CDR3 sequence is 14 residues long. The germline CDR1 and CDR2 sequences are MNHEY and SVGAGI. Trimming took off 6 bases at V and 3 bases at J, with 15 bases between the two ends. For the CDR3, the DNA is TGTGCCAGCAGGCGGGGCGCTGAGGTCTACGAGCAGTACTTC. It is translated as CASRRGAEVYEQYF.

The chain employs TRBV6-5 and TRBJ2-7; 8 nucleotides line up with TRBD1. The CDR3 is 15 amino acids. Losses at the gene ends were 2 bases for V and 4 bases for J; bases not matched to a gene: 7. CDR1 MNHEY and CDR2 SVGAGI come from the germline V gene. Here the CDR3 reads CASSYGAGGEYEQYF. The CDR3 DNA follows: TGTGCCAGCAGTTACGGGGCAGGGGGCGAGTACGAGCAGTACTTC.

J is TRBJ2-1 and V is TRBV7-9; maybe TRBD1 (6 bases). Germline V gene data show CDR1 as SEHNR and CDR2 as FQNEAQ (reference sequence). There are 16 residues in the CDR3. Between the trimmed V and J ends, which lost 2 bases and 4 bases, there was a span of 15 bases. This chain's CDR3 is CASSLFTGQLYNEQFF. The CDR3 DNA sequence: TGTGCCAGCAGCTTATTTACTGGACAGCTGTACAATGAGCAGTTCTTC.

The V call is TRBV4-1, the J call TRBJ1-1; D is unclear. The germline CDR1 and CDR2 sequences are MGHRA and YSYEKL. V dropped 2 bases and J dropped 0 bases, with 4 bases sitting between them. This CDR3 has 13 amino acids. The DNA for the CDR3 is TGCGCCAGCAGCCAACCCATGAACACTGAAGCTTTCTTT. This encodes CASSQPMNTEAFF.

The V call is TRBV5-1, the J call TRBJ2-5; TRBD1 matches 7 bases. Trimming at V came to 4 bases and at J to 5 bases, leaving 14 bases not matched to a gene. This CDR3 comprises 16 residues. The germline gives CDR1 SGHRS, CDR2 YFSETQ. As DNA, the CDR3 is TGCGCCAGCAGCCCCGAGGGGGCCTTCTTCGGGGAGACCCAGTACTTC. This translates into CASSPEGAFFGETQYF. The full variable domain, completed using reference TRBV5-1 and TRBJ2-5, is KAGVTQTPRYLIKTRGQQVTLSCSPISGHRSVSWYQQTPGQGLQFLFEYFSETQRNKGNFPGRFSGRQFSNSRSEMNVSTLELGDSALYLCASSPEGAFFGETQYFGPGTRLLVL.

This chain uses TRBV28 with TRBJ2-5; D possibly corresponds to TRBD2 (6 bases). The germline V gene encodes CDR1 MDHEN and CDR2 SYDVKM. The length of the CDR3 is 14 residues. V lost 6 bases and J 5 bases, leaving 16 bases between the germline ends. The CDR3 region has the DNA TGTGCCAGCAGCCCTTTCGGGGGAGGCGAGACCCAGTACTTC. Its protein is CASSPFGGGETQYF.

V gene TRBV7-3 combines with J gene TRBJ2-5; 11 bases agree with TRBD2. This CDR3 region has 16 residues. V gave up 1 base and J gave up 1 base; unmatched junction bases: 2. Germline CDR1 SGHTA, CDR2 FQGTGA. CDR3 nucleotides: TGTGCCAGCAGCTTAAGAACTAGCGGGGGCCAAGAGACCCAGTACTTC. It encodes CASSLRTSGGQETQYF.

The chain has TRBV2 and TRBJ2-7, with 8 bases matching TRBD2. The CDR3 is 15 residues long. With V trimmed by 1 base and J by 2 bases, 4 bases remained unmatched. Germline V gene data show CDR1 as SNHLY and CDR2 as FYNNEI. For the CDR3, the DNA is TGTGCCAGCAGTGAAGAGGACGGGAGGGCCTACGAGCAGTACTTC. Residues: CASSEEDGRAYEQYF. The full variable domain, its missing parts supplied by reference TRBV2 and TRBJ2-7, is EPEVTQTPSHQVTQMGQEVILRCVPISNHLYFYWYRQILGQKVEFLVSFYNNEISEKSEIFDDQFSVERPDGSNFTLKIRSTKLEDSAMYFCASSEEDGRAYEQYFGPGTRLTVT.

The CDR3 region is CSVDAGGPADTQYF. As DNA, the CDR3 is TGCAGCGTTGATGCTGGCGGCCCCGCAGATACGCAGTATTTT. The chain couples TRBV29-1 to TRBJ2-3, with D unresolved. The CDR3 runs to 14 residues. Germline V lookup: CDR1 SQVTM, CDR2 ANQGSEA. Trimming shortened V by 3 bases and J by 4 bases, and 14 bases separated the two germline ends.

The chain links TRBV15 to TRBJ2-4, with D tentatively TRBD1 (6 bases). The CDR3 loop spans 14 amino acids. The V and J ends lost 0 bases and 7 bases respectively, with 10 bases between them. Germline lookup yields CDR1 LNHNV and CDR2 YYDKDF (reference sequence). DNA of the CDR3: TGTGCCACCAGCAGAGAGGGGGCATGGAACATTCAGTACTTC. Amino acids: CATSREGAWNIQYF.

The chain joins TRBV30 to TRBJ2-5; 8 bases are shared with TRBD2. Trimming cost V 5 bases and J 1 base; bases outside gene matches: 3. This CDR3 comprises 13 residues. CDR1 and CDR2 from the germline V gene are GTSNPN and SVGIG (reference sequence). In nucleotides, the CDR3 is TGTGCCTGGGAAGCGGGGGTCCAAGAGACCCAGTACTTC. Translation gives CAWEAGVQETQYF.

Details on this clone: This sample includes further DNA sequences coding for the same CDR3. This chain connects TRBV7-3 to TRBJ2-3; possibly TRBD2 for D (6 bases). This CDR3 is built from 13 residues. Trimming removed 5 bases from V and 3 bases from J, with 9 bases in between. Germline values: CDR1 SGHTA, CDR2 FQGTGA. This CDR3 reads CASSLGGTDTQYF. As DNA, the CDR3 is TGTGCCAGCAGCCTCGGGGGAACAGATACGCAGTATTTT.

The chain combines TRBV25-1 with TRBJ1-2; D gene ambiguous. Germline CDR1 and CDR2: MGHDK and SYGVNS. This CDR3 is 13 amino acids long. Trimming pared 4 bases from V and 2 bases from J, leaving 8 bases between. CDR3 amino acids: CASSATVNYGYTF. Here the CDR3 DNA reads TGTGCCAGCAGTGCTACAGTGAACTATGGCTACACCTTC.

This chain connects TRBV6-1 to TRBJ2-1; 7 nucleotides match TRBD1. Germline V gives CDR1 MNHNS, CDR2 SASEGT. There are 12 residues in the CDR3. The junction had 2 bases not matched to a gene; V was cut back by 4 bases and J by 8 bases. The CDR3 loop reads CASSGTGDEQFF. CDR3 bases: TGTGCCAGCAGTGGAACAGGGGATGAGCAGTTCTTC.